This T cell receptor beta chain was obtained from a study of beta chain features in type 1 diabetes. Study-level points and caveats: All four CD4+ subsets from Type 1 diabetes patients carried moderately but significantly shorter TCRB CDR3s. Patients showed naive, central memory and Treg TCRB repertoires that appeared more similar than those of healthy donors.

Expressed TCRB transcripts were sequenced because the isolated RNA had all been reverse transcribed beforehand. Assay: immunoSEQ multiplex PCR; the TCRdb copy retains only in-frame clones and omits some. Found here are roughly 150,000 clones, around 8% of them singletons; the top ten hold approximately 0.54%. With respect to this clone: Its specificity is unknown.

Material: central memory CD4+ T cells from blood. The receptor comes from a woman aged 18-29 years with type 1 diabetes.

CDR3 in DNA: TGTGCCAGCAGCAAAGTTCAGGGGCGCCCGACTAATGAAAAACTGTTTTTT. It translates to CASSKVQGRPTNEKLFF. The rearrangement uses TRBV21-1 and TRBJ1-4; TRBD1 is the table's D call and was not checked against the DNA. TRBV21-1 is given as a pseudogene. This CDR3 comprises 17 residues.